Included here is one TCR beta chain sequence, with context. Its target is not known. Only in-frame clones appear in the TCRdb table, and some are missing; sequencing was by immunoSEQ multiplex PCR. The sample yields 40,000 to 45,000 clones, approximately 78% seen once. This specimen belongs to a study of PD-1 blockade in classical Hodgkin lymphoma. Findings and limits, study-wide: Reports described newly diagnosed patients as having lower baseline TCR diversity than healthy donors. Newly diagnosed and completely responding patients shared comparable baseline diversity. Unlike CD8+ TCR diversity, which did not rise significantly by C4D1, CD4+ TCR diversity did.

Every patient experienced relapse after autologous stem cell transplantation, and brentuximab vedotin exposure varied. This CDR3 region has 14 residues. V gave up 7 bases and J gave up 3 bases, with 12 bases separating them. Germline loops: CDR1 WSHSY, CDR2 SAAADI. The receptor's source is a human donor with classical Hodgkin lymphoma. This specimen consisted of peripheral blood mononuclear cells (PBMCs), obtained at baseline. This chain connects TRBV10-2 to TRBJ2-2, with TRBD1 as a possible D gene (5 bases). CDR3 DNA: TGCGCCAGCAACAGAGACAGTGACACCGGGGAGCTGTTTTTT. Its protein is CASNRDSDTGELFF.